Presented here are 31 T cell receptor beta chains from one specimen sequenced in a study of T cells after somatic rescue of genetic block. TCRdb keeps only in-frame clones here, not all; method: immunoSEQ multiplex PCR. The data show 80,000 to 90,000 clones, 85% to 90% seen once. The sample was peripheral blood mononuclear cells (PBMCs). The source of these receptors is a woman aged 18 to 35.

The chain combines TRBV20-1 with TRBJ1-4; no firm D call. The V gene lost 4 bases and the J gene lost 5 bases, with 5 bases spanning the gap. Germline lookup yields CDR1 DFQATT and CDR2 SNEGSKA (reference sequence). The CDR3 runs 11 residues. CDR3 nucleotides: TGCAGTGCTAACGGGAATGAAAAACTGTTTTTT. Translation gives CSANGNEKLFF.

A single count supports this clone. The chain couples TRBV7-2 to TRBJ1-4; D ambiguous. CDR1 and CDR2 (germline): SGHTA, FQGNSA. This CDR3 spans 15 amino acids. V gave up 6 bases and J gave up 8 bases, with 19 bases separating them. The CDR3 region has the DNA TGTGCCAGCAGGGCGATGACTGGAATGGGGGAAAAACTGTTTTTT. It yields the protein CASRAMTGMGEKLFF.

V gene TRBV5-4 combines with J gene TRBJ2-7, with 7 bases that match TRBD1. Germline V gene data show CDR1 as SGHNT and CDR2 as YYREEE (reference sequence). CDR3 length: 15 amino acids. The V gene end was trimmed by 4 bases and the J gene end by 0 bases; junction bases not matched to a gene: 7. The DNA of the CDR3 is TGTGCCAGCAGCCCCACAGGGGACAGCTCCTACGAGCAGTACTTC. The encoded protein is CASSPTGDSSYEQYF.

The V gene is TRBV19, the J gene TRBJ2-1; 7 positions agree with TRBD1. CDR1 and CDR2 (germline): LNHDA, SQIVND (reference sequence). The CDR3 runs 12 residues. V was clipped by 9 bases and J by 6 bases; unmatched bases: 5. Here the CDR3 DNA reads TGTGCCAGCGAGGGGGACAGCAATGAGCAGTTCTTC. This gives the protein CASEGDSNEQFF.

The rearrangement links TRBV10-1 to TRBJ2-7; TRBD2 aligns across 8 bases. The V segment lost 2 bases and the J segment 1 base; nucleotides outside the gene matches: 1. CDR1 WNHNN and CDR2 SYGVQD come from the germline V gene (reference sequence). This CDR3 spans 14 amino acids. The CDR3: CASSEGTRSYEQYF. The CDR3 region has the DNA TGCGCCAGCAGTGAGGGGACTAGATCCTACGAGCAGTACTTC.

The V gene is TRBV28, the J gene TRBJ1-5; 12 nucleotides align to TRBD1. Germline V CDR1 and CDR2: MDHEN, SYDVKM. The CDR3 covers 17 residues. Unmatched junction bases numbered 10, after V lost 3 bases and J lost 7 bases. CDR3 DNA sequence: TGTGCCAGCAGTTTGGGAGGGACAGGGGGCCCCAGGCAGCCCCAGCATTTT. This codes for CASSLGGTGGPRQPQHF.

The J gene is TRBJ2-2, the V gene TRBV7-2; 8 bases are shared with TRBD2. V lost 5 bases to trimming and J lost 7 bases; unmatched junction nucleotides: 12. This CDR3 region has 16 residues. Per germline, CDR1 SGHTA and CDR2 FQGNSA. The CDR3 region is CASSPRGRPGLGELFF. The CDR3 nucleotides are TGTGCCAGCAGCCCCCGCGGGAGGCCGGGGCTCGGGGAGCTGTTTTTT.

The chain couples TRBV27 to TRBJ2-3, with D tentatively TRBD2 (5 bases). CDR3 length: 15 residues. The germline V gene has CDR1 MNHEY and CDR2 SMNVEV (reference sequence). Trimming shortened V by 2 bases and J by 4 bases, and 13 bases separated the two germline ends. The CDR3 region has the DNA TGTGCCAGCAGTTTAGGTTGGGGAGAAGCAGATACGCAGTATTTT. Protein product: CASSLGWGEADTQYF.

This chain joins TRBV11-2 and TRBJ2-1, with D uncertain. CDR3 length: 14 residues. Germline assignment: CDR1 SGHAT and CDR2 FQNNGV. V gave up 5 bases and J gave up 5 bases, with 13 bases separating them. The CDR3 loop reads CASSPVRINNEQFF. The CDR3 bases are TGTGCCAGCAGCCCGGTCCGGATAAACAATGAGCAGTTCTTC.

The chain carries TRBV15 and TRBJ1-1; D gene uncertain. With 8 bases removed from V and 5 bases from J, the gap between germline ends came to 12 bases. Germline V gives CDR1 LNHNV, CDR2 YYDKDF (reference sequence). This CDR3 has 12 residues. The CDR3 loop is CATAYGATEAFF. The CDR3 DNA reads TGTGCCACCGCATACGGAGCGACTGAAGCTTTCTTT.

The DNA for the CDR3 is TGTGCCAGCAGTCGGGGGATCGGGTATGGCTACACCTTC. The encoded protein is CASSRGIGYGYTF. The chain uses TRBV6-6 and TRBJ1-2; tentatively, D is TRBD1 (5 bases). Per germline, CDR1 MNHNY and CDR2 SVGAGI (reference sequence). The V and J ends lost 5 bases and 5 bases respectively, with 12 bases between them. The CDR3 has 13 residues.

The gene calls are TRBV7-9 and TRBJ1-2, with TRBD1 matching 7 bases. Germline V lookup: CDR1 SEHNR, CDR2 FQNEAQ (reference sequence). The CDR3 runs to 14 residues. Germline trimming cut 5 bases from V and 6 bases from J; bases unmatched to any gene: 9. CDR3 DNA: TGTGCCAGCAGCACCCAACAGGGGAGAGATGGCTACACCTTC. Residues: CASSTQQGRDGYTF.

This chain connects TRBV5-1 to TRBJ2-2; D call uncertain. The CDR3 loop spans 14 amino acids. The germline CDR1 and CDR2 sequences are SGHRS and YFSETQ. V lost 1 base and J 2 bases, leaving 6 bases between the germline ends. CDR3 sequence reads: CASSLRDNTGELFF. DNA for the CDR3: TGCGCCAGCAGCTTGAGGGATAACACCGGGGAGCTGTTTTTT.

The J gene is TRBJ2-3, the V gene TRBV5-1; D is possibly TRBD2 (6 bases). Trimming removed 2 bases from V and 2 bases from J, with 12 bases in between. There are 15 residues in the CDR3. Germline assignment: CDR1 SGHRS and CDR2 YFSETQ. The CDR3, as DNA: TGCGCCAGCAGCTTCCCGCGGGAATACACAGATACGCAGTATTTT. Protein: CASSFPREYTDTQYF.

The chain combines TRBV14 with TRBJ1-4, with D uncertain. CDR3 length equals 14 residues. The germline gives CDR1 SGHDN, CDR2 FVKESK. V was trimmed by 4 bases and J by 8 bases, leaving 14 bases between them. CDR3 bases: TGTGCCAGCAGCCGGCTCGGGGTTGAGGAAAAACTGTTTTTT. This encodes CASSRLGVEEKLFF. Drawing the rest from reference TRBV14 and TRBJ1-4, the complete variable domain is EAGVTQFPSHSVIEKGQTVTLRCDPISGHDNLYWYRRVMGKEIKFLLHFVKESKQDESGMPNNRFLAERTGGTYSTLKVQPAELEDSGVYFCASSRLGVEEKLFFGSGTQLSVL.

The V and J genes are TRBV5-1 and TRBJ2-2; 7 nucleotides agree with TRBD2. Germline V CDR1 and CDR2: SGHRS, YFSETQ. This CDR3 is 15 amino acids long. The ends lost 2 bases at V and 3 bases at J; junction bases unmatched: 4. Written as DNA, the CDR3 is TGCGCCAGCAGCTTACCGGGAGGATACACCGGGGAGCTGTTTTTT. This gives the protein CASSLPGGYTGELFF.

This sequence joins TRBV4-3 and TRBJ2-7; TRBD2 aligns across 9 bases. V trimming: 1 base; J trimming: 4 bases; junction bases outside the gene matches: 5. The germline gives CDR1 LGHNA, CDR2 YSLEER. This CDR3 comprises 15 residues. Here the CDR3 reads CASSQGGGRVYEQYF. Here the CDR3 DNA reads TGCGCCAGCAGCCAAGGTGGCGGGAGGGTTTACGAGCAGTACTTC.

CDR3 bases: TGTGCCAGCAGCGTGAACGTCCGGAACACTGAAGCTTTCTTT. Translation: CASSVNVRNTEAFF. V usage is TRBV11-3 and J usage is TRBJ1-1, with D hard to call. Germline V gene lookup returns CDR1 SGHNT and CDR2 YENEEA. The CDR3 totals 14 residues. V was cut by 5 bases and J by 1 base, with 11 bases left in between.

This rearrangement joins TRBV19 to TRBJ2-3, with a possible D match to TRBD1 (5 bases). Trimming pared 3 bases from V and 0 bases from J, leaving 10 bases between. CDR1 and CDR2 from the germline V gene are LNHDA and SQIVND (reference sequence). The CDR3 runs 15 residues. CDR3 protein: CASSISRVSTDTQYF. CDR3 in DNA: TGTGCCAGTAGTATTAGCAGGGTCAGCACAGATACGCAGTATTTT.

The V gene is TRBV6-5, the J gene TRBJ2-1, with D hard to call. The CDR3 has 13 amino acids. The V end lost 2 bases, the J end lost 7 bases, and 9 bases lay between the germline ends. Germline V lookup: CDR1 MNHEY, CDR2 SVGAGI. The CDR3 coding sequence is TGTGCCAGCAGTTACCCAGAAGGAAATGAGCAGTTCTTC. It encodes CASSYPEGNEQFF.

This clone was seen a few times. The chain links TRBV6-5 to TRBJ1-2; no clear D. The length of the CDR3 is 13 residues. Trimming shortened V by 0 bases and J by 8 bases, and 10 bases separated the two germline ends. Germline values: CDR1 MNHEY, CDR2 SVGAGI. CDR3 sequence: CASSYSTLGGYTF. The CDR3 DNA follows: TGTGCCAGCAGTTACTCCACGTTGGGCGGCTACACCTTC.

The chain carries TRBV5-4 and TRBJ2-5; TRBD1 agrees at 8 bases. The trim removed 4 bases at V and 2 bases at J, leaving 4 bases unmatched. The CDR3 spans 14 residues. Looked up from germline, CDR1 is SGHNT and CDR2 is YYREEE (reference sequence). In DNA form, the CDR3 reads TGTGCCAGCAGCCCGACAGGGGCACAAGAGACCCAGTACTTC. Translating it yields CASSPTGAQETQYF.

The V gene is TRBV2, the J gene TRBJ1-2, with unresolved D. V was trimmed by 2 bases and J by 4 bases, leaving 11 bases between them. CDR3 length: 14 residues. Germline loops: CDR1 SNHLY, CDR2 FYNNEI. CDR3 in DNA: TGTGCCAGCAGTGAAAAGGCGCGGGGCTATGGCTACACCTTC. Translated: CASSEKARGYGYTF.

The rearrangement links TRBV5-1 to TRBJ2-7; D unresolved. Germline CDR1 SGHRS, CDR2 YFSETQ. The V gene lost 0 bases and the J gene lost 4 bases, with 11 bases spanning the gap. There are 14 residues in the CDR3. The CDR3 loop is CASSLVGSAYEQYF. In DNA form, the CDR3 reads TGCGCCAGCAGCTTGGTTGGCAGTGCTTACGAGCAGTACTTC. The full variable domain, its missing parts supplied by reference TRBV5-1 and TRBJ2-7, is KAGVTQTPRYLIKTRGQQVTLSCSPISGHRSVSWYQQTPGQGLQFLFEYFSETQRNKGNFPGRFSGRQFSNSRSEMNVSTLELGDSALYLCASSLVGSAYEQYFGPGTRLTVT.

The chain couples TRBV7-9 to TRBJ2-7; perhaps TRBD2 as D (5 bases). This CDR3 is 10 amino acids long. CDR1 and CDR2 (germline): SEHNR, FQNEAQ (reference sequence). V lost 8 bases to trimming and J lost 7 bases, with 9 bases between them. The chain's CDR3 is CASSGKEQYF. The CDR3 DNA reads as TGTGCCAGCTCGGGAAAAGAGCAGTACTTC.

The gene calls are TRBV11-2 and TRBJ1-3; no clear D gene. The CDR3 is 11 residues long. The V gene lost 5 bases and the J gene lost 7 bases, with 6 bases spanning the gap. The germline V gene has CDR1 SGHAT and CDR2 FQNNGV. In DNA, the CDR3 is TGTGCCAGCAGCGGGTCCAACACCATATATTTT. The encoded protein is CASSGSNTIYF.

CDR3 residues: CASSQLPARQNTEAFF. CDR3 sequence (DNA): TGTGCCAGCAGCCAGTTACCGGCCAGACAAAACACTGAAGCTTTCTTT. The chain links TRBV28 to TRBJ1-1, with D hard to call. The CDR3 is 16 residues long. The ends were cut back, 6 bases at V and 2 bases at J, with 19 bases in the middle. The germline CDR1 and CDR2 sequences are MDHEN and SYDVKM. The whole variable domain, remainder taken from reference TRBV28 and TRBJ1-1, is DVKVTQSSRYLVKRTGEKVFLECVQDMDHENMFWYRQDPGLGLRLIYFSYDVKMKEKGDIPEGYSVSREKKERFSLILESASTNQTSMYLCASSQLPARQNTEAFFGQGTRLTVV.

The CDR3 protein is CASSSRPGPANEKLFF. The CDR3 bases are TGTGCCAGCAGCTCCCGGCCGGGACCTGCCAATGAAAAACTGTTTTTT. The J gene is TRBJ1-4, the V gene TRBV7-2; possible D gene TRBD1, 5 bases. This CDR3 is 16 amino acids long. V was pared by 4 bases and J by 5 bases, with 17 bases between. Germline V gene data show CDR1 as SGHTA and CDR2 as FQGNSA.

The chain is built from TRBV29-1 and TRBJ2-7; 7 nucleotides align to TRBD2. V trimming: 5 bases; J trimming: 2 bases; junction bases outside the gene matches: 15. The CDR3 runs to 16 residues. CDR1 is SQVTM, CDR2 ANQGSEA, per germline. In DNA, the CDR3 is TGCAGCGTTTTACCAACGGGAGGACTAAGAACCTACGAGCAGTACTTC. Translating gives CSVLPTGGLRTYEQYF.

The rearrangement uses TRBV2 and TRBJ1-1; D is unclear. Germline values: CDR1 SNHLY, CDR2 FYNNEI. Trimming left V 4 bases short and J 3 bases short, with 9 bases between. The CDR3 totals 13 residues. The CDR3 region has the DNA TGTGCCAGCAGTGTTGATGTACACACTGAAGCTTTCTTT. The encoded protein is CASSVDVHTEAFF.

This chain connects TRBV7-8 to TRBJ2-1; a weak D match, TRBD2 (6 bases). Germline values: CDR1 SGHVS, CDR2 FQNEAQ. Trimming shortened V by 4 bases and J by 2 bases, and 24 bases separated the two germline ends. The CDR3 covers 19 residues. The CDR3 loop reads CASSSYLGGTGAAYNEQFF. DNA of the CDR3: TGTGCCAGCAGCTCGTACCTGGGGGGAACGGGAGCAGCCTACAATGAGCAGTTCTTC.